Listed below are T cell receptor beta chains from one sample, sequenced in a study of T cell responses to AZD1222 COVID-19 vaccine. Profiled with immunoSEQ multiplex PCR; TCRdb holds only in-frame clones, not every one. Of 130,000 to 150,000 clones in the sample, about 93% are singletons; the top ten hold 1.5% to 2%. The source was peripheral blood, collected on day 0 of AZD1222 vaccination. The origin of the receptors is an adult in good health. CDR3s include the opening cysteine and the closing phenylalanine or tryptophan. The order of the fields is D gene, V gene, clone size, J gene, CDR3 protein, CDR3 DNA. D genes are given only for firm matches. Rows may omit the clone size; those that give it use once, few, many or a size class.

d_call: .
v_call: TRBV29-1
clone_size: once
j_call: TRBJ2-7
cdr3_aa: CSVPGTKYEQYF
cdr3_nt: TGCAGCGTGCCCGGGACAAAGTACGAGCAGTACTTC

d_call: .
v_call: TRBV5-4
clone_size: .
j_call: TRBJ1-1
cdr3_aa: CASSFLQGPEAFF
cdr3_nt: TGTGCCAGCAGCTTTTTACAGGGACCTGAAGCTTTCTTT

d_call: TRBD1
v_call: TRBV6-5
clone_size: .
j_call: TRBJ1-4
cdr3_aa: CASSRDRESEKLFF
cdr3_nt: TGTGCCAGCAGCCGGGACAGGGAATCGGAAAAACTGTTTTTT

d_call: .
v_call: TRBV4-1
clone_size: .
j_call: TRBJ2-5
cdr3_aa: CASSQPNPGGQETQYF
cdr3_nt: TGCGCCAGCAGCCAACCCAACCCTGGGGGACAAGAGACCCAGTACTTC

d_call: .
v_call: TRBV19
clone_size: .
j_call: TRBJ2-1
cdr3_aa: CASSIAGTNNEQFF
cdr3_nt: TGTGCCAGTAGTATAGCGGGCACAAACAATGAGCAGTTCTTC

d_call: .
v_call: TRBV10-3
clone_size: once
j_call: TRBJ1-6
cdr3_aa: CAARTDDNSPLHF
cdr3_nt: TGTGCCGCCCGGACGGATGATAATTCACCCCTCCACTTT

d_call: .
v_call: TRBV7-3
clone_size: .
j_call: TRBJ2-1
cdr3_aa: CASSTGAEDGEQFF
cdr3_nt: TGTGCCAGCAGCACCGGGGCAGAAGACGGTGAGCAGTTCTTC

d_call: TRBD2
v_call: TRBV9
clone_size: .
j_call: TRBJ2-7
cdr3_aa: CASSPLAGLSSYEQYF
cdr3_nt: TGTGCCAGCAGCCCGCTAGCGGGCCTGAGCTCCTACGAGCAGTACTTC

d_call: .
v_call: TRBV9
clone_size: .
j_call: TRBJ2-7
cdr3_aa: CASSVERGLAGEQYF
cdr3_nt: TGTGCCAGCAGCGTAGAGAGGGGGTTGGCGGGAGAGCAGTACTTC

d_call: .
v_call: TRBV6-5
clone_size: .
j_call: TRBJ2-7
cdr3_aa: CASSYSLEGAYEQYF
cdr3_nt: TGTGCCAGCAGTTACTCGTTGGAGGGGGCCTACGAGCAGTACTTC

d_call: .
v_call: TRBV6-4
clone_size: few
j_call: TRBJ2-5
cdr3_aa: CASSTKETQYF
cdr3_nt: TGTGCCAGCAGTACCAAAGAGACCCAGTACTTC

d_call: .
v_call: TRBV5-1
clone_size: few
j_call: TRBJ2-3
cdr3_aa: CASSLEGASDTQYF
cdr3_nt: TGCGCCAGCAGCTTGGAAGGAGCCTCAGATACGCAGTATTTT

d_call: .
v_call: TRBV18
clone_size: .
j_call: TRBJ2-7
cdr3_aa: CASSPPSLDEQYF
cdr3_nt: TGTGCCAGCTCACCACCGAGTCTAGACGAGCAGTACTTC

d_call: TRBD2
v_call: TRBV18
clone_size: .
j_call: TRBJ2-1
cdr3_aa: CASSPSIAGVGDEQFF
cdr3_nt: TGTGCCAGCTCACCGTCAATCGCGGGAGTTGGGGATGAGCAGTTCTTC

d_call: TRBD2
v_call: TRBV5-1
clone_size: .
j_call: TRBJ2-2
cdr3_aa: CASSPRGRVVGELFF
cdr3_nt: TGCGCCAGCAGCCCGAGAGGGAGGGTCGTCGGGGAGCTGTTTTTT

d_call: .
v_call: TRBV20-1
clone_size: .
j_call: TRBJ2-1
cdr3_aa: CSAWRNEQFF
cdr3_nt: TGCAGTGCGTGGAGGAATGAGCAGTTCTTC

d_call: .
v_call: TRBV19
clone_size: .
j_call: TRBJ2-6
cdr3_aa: CASSRWAGDSGANVLTF
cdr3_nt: TGTGCCAGTAGTCGCTGGGCCGGGGACTCTGGGGCCAACGTCCTGACTTTC

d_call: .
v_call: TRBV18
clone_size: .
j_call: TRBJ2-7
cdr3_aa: CASSHGQRGHNYEQYF
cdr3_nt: TGTGCCAGCTCACACGGCCAAAGGGGACATAACTACGAGCAGTACTTC

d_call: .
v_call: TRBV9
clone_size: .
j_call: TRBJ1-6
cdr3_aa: CASSRDNSPLHF
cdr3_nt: TGTGCCAGCAGCCGCGATAATTCACCCCTCCACTTT

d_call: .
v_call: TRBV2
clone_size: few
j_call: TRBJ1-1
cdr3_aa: CASMLNTEAFF
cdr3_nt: TGTGCCAGCATGCTGAACACTGAAGCTTTCTTT

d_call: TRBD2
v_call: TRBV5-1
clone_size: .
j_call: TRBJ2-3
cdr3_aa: CASSLRAGGRGTTDTQYF
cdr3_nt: TGCGCCAGCAGCTTGCGAGCTGGCGGGAGGGGGACCACAGATACGCAGTATTTT

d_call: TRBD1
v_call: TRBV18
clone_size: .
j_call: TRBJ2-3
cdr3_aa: CASGEGQEPHTQYF
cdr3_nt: TGTGCCAGCGGCGAGGGACAGGAACCTCATACGCAGTATTTT

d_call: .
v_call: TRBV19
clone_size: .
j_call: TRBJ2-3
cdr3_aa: CASSMRAASTDTQYF
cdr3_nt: TGTGCCAGTAGTATGAGAGCCGCCAGCACAGATACGCAGTATTTT

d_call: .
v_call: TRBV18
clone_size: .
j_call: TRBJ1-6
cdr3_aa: CASSPISTNSPLHF
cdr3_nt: TGTGCCAGCTCACCAATTAGCACTAATTCACCCCTCCACTTT

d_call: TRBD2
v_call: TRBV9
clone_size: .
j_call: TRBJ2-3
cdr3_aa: CASSLAGRGGGDTQYF
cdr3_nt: TGTGCCAGCAGCCTCGCCGGGCGGGGGGGCGGAGATACGCAGTATTTT

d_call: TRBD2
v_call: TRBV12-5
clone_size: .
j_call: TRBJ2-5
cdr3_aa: CASLLAGGPETQYF
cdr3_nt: TGTGCTAGTCTTTTAGCGGGGGGCCCGGAGACCCAGTACTTC

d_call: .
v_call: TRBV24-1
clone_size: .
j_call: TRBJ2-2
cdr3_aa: CATSDWGTGELFF
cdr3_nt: TGTGCCACCAGTGATTGGGGAACCGGGGAGCTGTTTTTT

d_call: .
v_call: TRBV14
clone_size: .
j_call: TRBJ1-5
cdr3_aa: CASSQDGYQPQHF
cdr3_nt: TGTGCCAGCAGCCAAGATGGGTATCAGCCCCAGCATTTT

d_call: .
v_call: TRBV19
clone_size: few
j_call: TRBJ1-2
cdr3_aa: CASTPQGGINYGYTF
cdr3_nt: TGTGCCAGTACCCCACAGGGAGGAATTAACTATGGCTACACCTTC

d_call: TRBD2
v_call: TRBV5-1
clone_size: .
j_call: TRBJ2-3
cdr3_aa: CASSLGPISAGGRPDTQYF
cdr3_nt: TGCGCCAGCAGCTTGGGGCCGATATCGGCGGGAGGTAGGCCAGATACGCAGTATTTT

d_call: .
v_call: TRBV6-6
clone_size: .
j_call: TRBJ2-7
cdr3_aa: CASSTRSYEQYF
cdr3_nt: TGTGCCAGCAGTACCCGTTCGTACGAGCAGTACTTC

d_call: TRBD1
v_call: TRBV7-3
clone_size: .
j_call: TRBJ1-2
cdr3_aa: CASSVDRESGYTF
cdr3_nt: TGTGCCAGCAGCGTAGACAGGGAGTCCGGCTACACCTTC

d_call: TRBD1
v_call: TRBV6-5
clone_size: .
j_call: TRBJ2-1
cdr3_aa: CASRTAGTGFNEQFF
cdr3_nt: TGTGCCAGCAGGACCGCCGGGACAGGGTTCAATGAGCAGTTCTTC

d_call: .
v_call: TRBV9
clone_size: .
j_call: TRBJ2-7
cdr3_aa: CASSVDAGDALKQYF
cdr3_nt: TGTGCCAGCAGCGTAGATGCAGGCGACGCTTTGAAGCAGTACTTC

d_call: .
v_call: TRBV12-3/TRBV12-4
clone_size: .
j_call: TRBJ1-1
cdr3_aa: CASTRGRAPEAFF
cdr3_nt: TGTGCCAGCACCCGTGGTAGGGCGCCTGAAGCTTTCTTT